This TCR beta chain was observed in a study of blood T cell repertoires in COVID-19. About the study: Acute-phase and convalescent COVID-19 samples originated in the United States, Italy and Spain. From T cells, B-cell-depleted T cells, or PBMCs came the material, which was cDNA or gDNA.

The junction had 1 base not matched to a gene; V was cut back by 5 bases and J by 6 bases. Germline CDR1 and CDR2: SEHNR and FQNEAQ (reference sequence). CDR3 length: 12 residues. This clone appeared a few times. Profiled with immunoSEQ multiplex PCR; TCRdb holds only in-frame clones, not every one. The sample holds 150,000 to 200,000 clones; about 80% are singletons and the top ten take less than 9.5%. The clonotype was recovered from a man aged 55-75 years with acute or convalescent COVID-19. Sequenced input: peripheral blood. The chain joins TRBV7-9 to TRBJ2-1, with TRBD1 matching 7 bases. The CDR3 here is CASSTGVNEQFF. The DNA for the CDR3 is TGTGCCAGCAGCACAGGGGTCAATGAGCAGTTCTTC.